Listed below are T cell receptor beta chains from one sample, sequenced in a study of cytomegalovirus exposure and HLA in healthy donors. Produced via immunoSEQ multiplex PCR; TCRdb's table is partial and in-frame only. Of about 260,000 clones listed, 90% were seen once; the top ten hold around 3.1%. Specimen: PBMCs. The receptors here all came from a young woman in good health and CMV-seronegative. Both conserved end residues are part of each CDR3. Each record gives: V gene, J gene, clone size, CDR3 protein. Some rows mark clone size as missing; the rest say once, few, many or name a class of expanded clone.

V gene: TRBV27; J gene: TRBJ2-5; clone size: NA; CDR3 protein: CASSPLGFQETQYF
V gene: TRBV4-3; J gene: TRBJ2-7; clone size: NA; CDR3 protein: CASSQGQDSYEQYF
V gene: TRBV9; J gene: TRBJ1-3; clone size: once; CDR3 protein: CASSVETDSGNTIYF
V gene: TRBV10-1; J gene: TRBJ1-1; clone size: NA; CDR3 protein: CASSEWQGEARILNTEAFF
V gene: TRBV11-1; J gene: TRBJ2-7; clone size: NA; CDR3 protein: CASTNRGSYEQYF
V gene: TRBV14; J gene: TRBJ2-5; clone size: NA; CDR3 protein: CASSPQGPETQYF
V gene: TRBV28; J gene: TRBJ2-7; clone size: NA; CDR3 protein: CASTIPGTGGNSRSYEQYF
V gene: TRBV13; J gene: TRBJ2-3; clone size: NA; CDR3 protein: CASSLSLAADTQYF
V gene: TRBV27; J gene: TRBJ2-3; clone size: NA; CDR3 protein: CASSFSRVGTDTQYF
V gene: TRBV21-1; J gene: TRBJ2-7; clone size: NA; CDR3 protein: CASSSRLAGSYEQYF
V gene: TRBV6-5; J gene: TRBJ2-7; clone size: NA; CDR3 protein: CASSNQGGGHEQYF
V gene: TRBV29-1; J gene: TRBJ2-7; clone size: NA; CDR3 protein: CSGGPTGYEQYF
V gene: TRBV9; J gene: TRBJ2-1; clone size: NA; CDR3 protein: CASSPGIGLGDEQFF
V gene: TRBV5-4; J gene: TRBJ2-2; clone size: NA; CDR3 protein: CASSLEAGGLGTGELFF
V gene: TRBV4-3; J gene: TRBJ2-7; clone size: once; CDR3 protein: CASSQTGTRLDEQYF
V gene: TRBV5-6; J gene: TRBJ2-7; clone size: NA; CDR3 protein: CASSFWSF
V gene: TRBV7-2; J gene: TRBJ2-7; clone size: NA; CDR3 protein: CASSLATSGRGYEQYF
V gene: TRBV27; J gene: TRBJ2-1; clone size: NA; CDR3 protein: CASSLVGTGDHEQFF
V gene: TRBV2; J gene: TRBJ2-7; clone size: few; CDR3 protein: CASSPRTGPYEQYF
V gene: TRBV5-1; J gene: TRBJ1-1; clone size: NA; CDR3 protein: CASSLEGVAELAFF
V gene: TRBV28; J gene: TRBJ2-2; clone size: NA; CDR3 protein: CASSKTRNTGELFF
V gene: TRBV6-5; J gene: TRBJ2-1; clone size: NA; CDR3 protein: CASQYSGGSYNEQFF
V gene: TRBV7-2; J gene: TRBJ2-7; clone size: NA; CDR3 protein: CASSLAGGSYEQYF
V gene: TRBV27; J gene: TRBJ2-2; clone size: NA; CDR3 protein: CASTRTSGRGSGELFF
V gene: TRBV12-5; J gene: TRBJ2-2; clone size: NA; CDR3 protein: CASGLEIKPGQITGELFF
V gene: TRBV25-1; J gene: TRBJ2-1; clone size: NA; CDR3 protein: CASSSGVSNEQFF
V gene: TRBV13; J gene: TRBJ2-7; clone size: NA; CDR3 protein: CASSGTSQQQYF
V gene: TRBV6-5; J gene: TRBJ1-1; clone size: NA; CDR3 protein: CASIALNTEAFF
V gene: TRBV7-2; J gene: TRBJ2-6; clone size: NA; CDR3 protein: CASGLGQSSGANVLTF
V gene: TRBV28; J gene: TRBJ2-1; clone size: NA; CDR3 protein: CASSLGLAGRYNEQFF
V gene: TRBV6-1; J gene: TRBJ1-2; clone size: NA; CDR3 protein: CASSEAVVSDYGYTF
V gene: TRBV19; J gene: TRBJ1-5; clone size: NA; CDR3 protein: CASREQGASNQPQHF
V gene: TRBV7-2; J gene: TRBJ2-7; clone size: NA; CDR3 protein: CASSLEGLPGEDEQYF
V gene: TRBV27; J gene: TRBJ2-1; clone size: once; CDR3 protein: CASSLSEYNEQFF
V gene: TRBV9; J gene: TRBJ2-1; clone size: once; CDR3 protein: CARHLGGGACNEQFF
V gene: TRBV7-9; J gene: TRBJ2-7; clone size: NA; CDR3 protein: CASSPWGGTDYEQYF
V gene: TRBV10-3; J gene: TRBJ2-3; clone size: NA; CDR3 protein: CAAGLATDTQYF
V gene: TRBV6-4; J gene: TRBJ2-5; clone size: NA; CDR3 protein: CASSDTGRQETQYF
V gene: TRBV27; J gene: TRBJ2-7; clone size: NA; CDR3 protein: CASSLSSTYEQYF
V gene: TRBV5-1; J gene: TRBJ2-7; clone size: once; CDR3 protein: CASSLVGQGYEQYF
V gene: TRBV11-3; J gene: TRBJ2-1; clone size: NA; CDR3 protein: CASSLRLAMDEQFF
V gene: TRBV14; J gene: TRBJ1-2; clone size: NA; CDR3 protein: CASSQDARGYYGYTF
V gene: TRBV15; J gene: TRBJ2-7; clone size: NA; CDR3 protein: CATSSGLAGAYEQYF
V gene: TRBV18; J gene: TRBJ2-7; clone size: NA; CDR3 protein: CASSPPGLASEQYF
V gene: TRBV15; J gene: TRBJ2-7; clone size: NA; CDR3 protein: CATRGGQGAFHEQYF
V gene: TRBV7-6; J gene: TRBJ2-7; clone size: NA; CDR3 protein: CASSLSGPTTEQYF
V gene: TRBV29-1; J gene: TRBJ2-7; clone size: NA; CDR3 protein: CSDLRETYEQYF
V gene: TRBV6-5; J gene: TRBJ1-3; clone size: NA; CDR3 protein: CASTDRLSGNTIYF
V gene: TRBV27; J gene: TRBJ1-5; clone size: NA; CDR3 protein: CASRKTGFGNQPQHF
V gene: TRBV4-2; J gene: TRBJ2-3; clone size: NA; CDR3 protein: CASSQELTDTQYF
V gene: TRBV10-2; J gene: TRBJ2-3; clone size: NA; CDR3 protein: CASSDGKVVDTQYF
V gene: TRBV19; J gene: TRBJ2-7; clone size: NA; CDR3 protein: CASSNIFGQTYEQYF
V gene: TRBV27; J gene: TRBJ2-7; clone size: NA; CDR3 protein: CASSSEGPSYEQYF